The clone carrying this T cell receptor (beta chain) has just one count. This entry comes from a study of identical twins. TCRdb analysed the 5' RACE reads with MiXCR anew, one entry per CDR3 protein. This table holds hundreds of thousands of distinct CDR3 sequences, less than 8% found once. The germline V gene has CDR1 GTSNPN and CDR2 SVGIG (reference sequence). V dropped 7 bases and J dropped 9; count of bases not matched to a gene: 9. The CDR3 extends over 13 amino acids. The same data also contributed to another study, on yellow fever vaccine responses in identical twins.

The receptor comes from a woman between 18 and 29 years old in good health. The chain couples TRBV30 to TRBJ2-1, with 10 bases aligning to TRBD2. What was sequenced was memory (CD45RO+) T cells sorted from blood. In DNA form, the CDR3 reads TGTGCCTACTCCGGGACTAGCGTTGCTGAGCAGTTCTTC. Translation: CAYSGTSVAEQFF.